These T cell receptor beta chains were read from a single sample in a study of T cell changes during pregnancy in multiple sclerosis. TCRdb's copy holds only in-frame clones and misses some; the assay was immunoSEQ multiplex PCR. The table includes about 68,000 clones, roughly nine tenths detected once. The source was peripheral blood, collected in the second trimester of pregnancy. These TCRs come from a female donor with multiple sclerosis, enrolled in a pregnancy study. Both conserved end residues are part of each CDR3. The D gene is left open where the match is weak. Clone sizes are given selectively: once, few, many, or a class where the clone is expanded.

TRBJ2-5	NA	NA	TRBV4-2	TGTGCCAGCAGCCAAGAAGGGGGGGCCCAAGAGACCCAGTACTTC	CASSQEGGAQETQYF
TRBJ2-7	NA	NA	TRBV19	TGTGCCAGTAGTACCGCCTCCGGGACAAGATATGGCGAGCAGTACTTC	CASSTASGTRYGEQYF
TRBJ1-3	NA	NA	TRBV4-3	TGCGCCAGCAGCCAAGATATTCTCTCTGGAAACACCATATATTTT	CASSQDILSGNTIYF
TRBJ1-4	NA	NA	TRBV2	TGTGCCAGCAGTCCCGGGACACTGCCAACTAATGAAAAACTGTTTTTT	CASSPGTLPTNEKLFF
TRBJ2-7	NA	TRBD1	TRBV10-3	TGTGCCATCAGTGAGTCTAAGGGGGGCGGGACAGGGGTCCACGAGCAGTACTTC	CAISESKGGGTGVHEQYF
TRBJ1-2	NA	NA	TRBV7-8	TGTGCCAGCAGCTTAGGTGCCGTGACAAAGAACTATGGCTACACCTTC	CASSLGAVTKNYGYTF
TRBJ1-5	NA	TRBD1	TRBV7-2	TGTGCCAGCAGCTCACAGGGGGGGCTTAGCGAGCAGCCCCAGCATTTT	CASSSQGGLSEQPQHF
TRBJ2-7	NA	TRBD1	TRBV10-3	TGTGCCATCAGGGGGACAGGGGGCGCGTCCTACGAGCAGTACTTC	CAIRGTGGASYEQYF
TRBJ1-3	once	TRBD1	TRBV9	TGTGCCAGCAGCGCCGGGGACAGGACTGGAAACACCATATATTTT	CASSAGDRTGNTIYF
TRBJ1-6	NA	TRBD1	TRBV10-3	TGTGCCATCAGTCCCTTTCCGACAGGGGTACATTCACCCCTCCACTTT	CAISPFPTGVHSPLHF
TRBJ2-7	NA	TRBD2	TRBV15	TGTGCCACCAGCACCCCAGGACTAGCGGGGGTATACGAGCAGTACTTC	CATSTPGLAGVYEQYF
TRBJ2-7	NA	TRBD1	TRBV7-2	TGTGCCAGCAGCGTCTCACCCGGGACAGGATACGAGCAGTACTTC	CASSVSPGTGYEQYF
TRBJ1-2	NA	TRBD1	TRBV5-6	TGTGCCAGCAGCTCGGGACAGATCCCTTCTAACTATGGCTACACCTTC	CASSSGQIPSNYGYTF
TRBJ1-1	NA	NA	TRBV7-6	TGTGCCAGCAGCTTAATTCGGGATTTGAACACTGAAGCTTTCTTT	CASSLIRDLNTEAFF
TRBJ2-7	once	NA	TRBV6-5	TGTGCCAGCAGCCTTAACCGGGATCCATGGGAGCAGTACTTC	CASSLNRDPWEQYF
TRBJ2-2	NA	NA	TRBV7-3	TGTGCCAGCAGCCGACAGGCCGGGGAGCTGTTTTTT	CASSRQAGELFF
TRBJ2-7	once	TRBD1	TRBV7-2	TGTGCCAGCAGCCCCGGGGGGACAGGGTCCTACGAGCAGTACTTC	CASSPGGTGSYEQYF
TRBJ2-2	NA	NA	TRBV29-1	TGCAGCGTTGGGCAGGGTCCGAACACCGGGGAGCTGTTTTTT	CSVGQGPNTGELFF